The 25 T cell receptor beta chains given below trace back to one sample, sequenced in a study of cytomegalovirus exposure and HLA in healthy donors. PCR used 60 Vbeta primers and 13 Jbeta primers. The table came from immunoSEQ multiplex PCR; TCRdb's copy has only in-frame clones and leaves some out. The data show tens of thousands of clones, and the top ten clones hold 3% to 4%. Source material: PBMCs. These receptors all stem from a woman aged 25-40 years in good health and CMV-seropositive.

The chain has TRBV4-1 and TRBJ2-1, with no clear D. V was pared by 1 base and J by 3 bases, with 13 bases between. Germline V gene data show CDR1 as MGHRA and CDR2 as YSYEKL. CDR3 length: 16 amino acids. The CDR3 DNA follows: TGCGCCAGCAGCCAAGGCCGCAACTCCTACTACAATGAGCAGTTCTTC. It translates to CASSQGRNSYYNEQFF.

The genes are TRBV5-4 and TRBJ2-5, with D possibly TRBD2 on 5 matching bases. Trimming cost V 4 bases and J 2 bases, with 18 bases left between them. The CDR3 runs to 16 residues. Germline-derived CDR1 and CDR2 are SGHNT and YYREEE (reference sequence). CDR3 DNA sequence: TGTGCCAGCAGCCCCACTAGGGTGACATTACAAGAGACCCAGTACTTC. Encoded protein: CASSPTRVTLQETQYF.

The V and J genes are TRBV20-1 and TRBJ2-5; D possibly corresponds to TRBD2 (5 bases). The CDR3 runs 11 residues. V shed 5 bases and J shed 3 bases, with 7 bases lying between them. Germline CDR1 DFQATT, CDR2 SNEGSKA (reference sequence). The chain's CDR3 is CSAGLEETQYF. CDR3 DNA sequence: TGCAGTGCTGGACTGGAAGAGACCCAGTACTTC.

V is TRBV2 and J is TRBJ2-2; 10 positions match TRBD2. Losses at the gene ends were 2 bases for V and 7 bases for J; bases not matched to a gene: 4. Germline values: CDR1 SNHLY, CDR2 FYNNEI. This CDR3 is built from 15 residues. This CDR3 reads CASSENLAGVGELFF. The CDR3 nucleotides are TGTGCCAGCAGTGAAAACCTAGCGGGGGTCGGGGAGCTGTTTTTT.

CDR3: CASSLRAGEQYF. CDR3 bases: TGTGCCAGCAGCCTCAGGGCAGGCGAGCAGTACTTC. The rearrangement uses TRBV2 and TRBJ2-7; TRBD1 might be the D (5 bases). V was clipped by 6 bases and J by 6 bases, with 12 bases between them. Germline lookup yields CDR1 SNHLY and CDR2 FYNNEI. This CDR3 spans 12 amino acids.

CDR3 bases: TGTGCCAGCAGCCAAGCGGGGGGCCGGCTCGAGCAGTACTTC. Protein sequence: CASSQAGGRLEQYF. The chain combines TRBV5-4 with TRBJ2-7, with TRBD2 matching 9 bases. After removal of 4 bases from V and 6 bases from J, the junction contained 8 bases not matched to a gene. CDR1 SGHNT and CDR2 YYREEE come from the germline V gene (reference sequence). The CDR3 spans 14 residues.

On this clone itself: One end of the junction fails to match germline, which may point to a read error. The rearrangement uses TRBV6-5 and TRBJ1-5; D is uncertain. Germline CDR1 reads MNHEY; CDR2 reads SVGAGI. The CDR3 loop spans 13 amino acids. The CDR3 DNA is TGTGCCAGCAGTGAAGCGTCGAATCCGCCCCAGCATTTT. It encodes CASSEASNPPQHF.

V gene TRBV5-4 combines with J gene TRBJ1-5; D unresolved. CDR1 and CDR2 from the germline V gene are SGHNT and YYREEE (reference sequence). V shed 0 bases and J shed 0 bases, with 7 bases lying between them. This CDR3 has 15 residues. The CDR3 DNA sequence: TGTGCCAGCAGCTTGGGGGCGAATAGCAATCAGCCCCAGCATTTT. Amino acids: CASSLGANSNQPQHF.

This rearrangement joins TRBV7-9 to TRBJ2-7; weak D call: TRBD1 (5 bases). The CDR3 runs 15 residues. Germline-derived CDR1 and CDR2 are SEHNR and FQNEAQ (reference sequence). The V end was cut by 5 bases, the J end by 4 bases, with 18 bases between. The CDR3 is CASSRTRQGSYEQYF. As DNA, the CDR3 is TGTGCCAGCAGCCGCACCCGGCAGGGTAGTTACGAGCAGTACTTC.

The chain is built from TRBV11-3 and TRBJ1-1; 7 bases match TRBD1. Germline V gene sequence: CDR1 SGHNT, CDR2 YENEEA. The V segment lost 5 bases and the J segment 7 bases; nucleotides outside the gene matches: 4. CDR3 size: 12 residues. The CDR3 sequence is CASSARQGEAFF. The CDR3 nucleotides are TGTGCCAGCAGCGCCCGACAGGGTGAAGCTTTCTTT.

CDR3 DNA: TGTGCCAGCAGCTTAACGCGGGGGTTCCCTGAAGCTTTCTTT. This sequence encodes CASSLTRGFPEAFF. The chain couples TRBV7-2 to TRBJ1-1, with a possible D match to TRBD1 (5 bases). Trimming shortened V by 2 bases and J by 6 bases, and 13 bases separated the two germline ends. The germline CDR1 and CDR2 sequences are SGHTA and FQGNSA. The CDR3 extends over 14 amino acids.

This chain connects TRBV6-4 to TRBJ1-6; TRBD1 agrees at 8 bases. V was pared by 7 bases and J by 7 bases, with 9 bases of the junction left unmatched. Germline V CDR1 and CDR2: MRHNA, SNTAGT. The CDR3 is made up of 15 amino acids. CDR3 sequence reads: CASKRQTGDNSPLHF. CDR3 in DNA: TGTGCCAGCAAGCGGCAGACAGGGGACAATTCACCCCTCCACTTT.

V is TRBV15 and J is TRBJ2-5; TRBD1 aligns across 7 bases. This CDR3 comprises 13 residues. Germline CDR1 is LNHNV and CDR2 is YYDKDF (reference sequence). V shed 6 bases and J 4 bases; nucleotides not matched to a gene: 5. The CDR3 here is CATSRQGIETQYF. The CDR3 coding sequence is TGTGCCACCAGTAGACAGGGAATAGAGACCCAGTACTTC.

The rearrangement joins TRBV5-1 to TRBJ2-1; possibly TRBD2 for D (6 bases). The germline V gene has CDR1 SGHRS and CDR2 YFSETQ. V lost 0 bases, J lost 4 bases, and 8 bases lay in between. There are 14 residues in the CDR3. CDR3 in amino acids: CASSLGGDYNEQFF. The CDR3 nucleotides are TGCGCCAGCAGCTTGGGGGGGGATTACAATGAGCAGTTCTTC.

The chain is built from TRBV27 and TRBJ1-5; tentatively, D is TRBD1 (5 bases). V lost 7 bases and J 1 base, leaving 17 bases between the germline ends. The CDR3 covers 16 residues. CDR1 is MNHEY and CDR2 is SMNVEV in the germline V gene (reference sequence). The CDR3 coding sequence is TGTGCCAGCAAGGAGGAGGGGCAGATGAGCAATCAGCCCCAGCATTTT. The encoded protein is CASKEEGQMSNQPQHF.

Details on this clone: The same CDR3 arises from other DNA sequences in this sample as well. The J gene is TRBJ1-5, the V gene TRBV7-2; 7 bases align to TRBD1. V was clipped by 1 base and J by 2 bases; unmatched bases: 14. From germline, CDR1 is SGHTA and CDR2 FQGNSA. This CDR3 region has 19 residues. The CDR3 protein is CASSLGWRGQGVGNQPQHF. DNA of the CDR3: TGTGCCAGCAGCTTAGGTTGGAGGGGGCAGGGTGTGGGCAATCAGCCCCAGCATTTT.

The rearrangement joins TRBV15 to TRBJ2-7, with 8 bases aligning to TRBD1. The CDR3 contains 15 residues. The V and J ends lost 3 bases and 3 bases, in that order; junction bases with no gene match: 7. Germline V gene lookup returns CDR1 LNHNV and CDR2 YYDKDF (reference sequence). CDR3 sequence reads: CATSSRQGTRYEQYF. Written as DNA, the CDR3 is TGTGCCACCAGCAGCCGACAGGGGACACGCTACGAGCAGTACTTC.

V gene TRBV29-1 combines with J gene TRBJ2-7, with 8 bases lining up with TRBD2. Per the germline V gene, CDR1 is SQVTM and CDR2 is ANQGSEA. V trimming: 3 bases; J trimming: 2 bases; junction bases outside the gene matches: 12. The length of the CDR3 is 16 residues. CDR3 bases: TGCAGCGTTGACGGGGTCGGGGGGGTTAATACCTACGAGCAGTACTTC. Its translation is CSVDGVGGVNTYEQYF.

The chain recombines TRBV30 with TRBJ2-5; TRBD1 matches at 9 bases. J was trimmed by 2 bases and V by 2 bases; bases with no gene match: 3. Germline V gene sequence: CDR1 GTSNPN, CDR2 SVGIG (reference sequence). This CDR3 comprises 14 residues. The CDR3 loop is CAWSTGTGQETQYF. CDR3 in DNA: TGTGCCTGGAGTACCGGGACAGGGCAAGAGACCCAGTACTTC.

The V gene is TRBV7-8, the J gene TRBJ2-3; 10 nucleotides match TRBD2. The junction had 6 bases not matched to a gene; V was cut back by 4 bases and J by 2 bases. This CDR3 contains 16 residues. Germline CDR1 and CDR2: SGHVS and FQNEAQ. CDR3 amino acids: CASSSRTSGSTDTQYF. The CDR3 DNA is TGTGCCAGCAGCTCGAGGACTAGCGGATCCACAGATACGCAGTATTTT.

A word on this clone: Germline is not matched at one junction end, which may reflect a read error. V and J are TRBV2 and TRBJ1-1; D gene uncertain. CDR3 length equals 15 residues. Germline V gene sequence: CDR1 SNHLY, CDR2 FYNNEI. CDR3 sequence: CVSSEEDGMNTEAFF. The CDR3, as DNA: TGTGTCAGCAGTGAAGAGGACGGGATGAACACTGAAGCTTTCTTT.

The chain carries TRBV11-3 and TRBJ1-6; maybe TRBD1 (6 bases). CDR1 and CDR2 from the germline V gene are SGHNT and YENEEA. Trimming shortened V by 5 bases and J by 1 base, and 9 bases separated the two germline ends. This CDR3 contains 15 residues. The CDR3 bases are TGTGCCAGCAGCATCGGACAGTCCTATAATTCACCCCTCCACTTT. Translating gives CASSIGQSYNSPLHF.

The V and J genes are TRBV4-1 and TRBJ1-6; D not resolved. Germline V gives CDR1 MGHRA, CDR2 YSYEKL. This CDR3 spans 15 amino acids. The V gene lost 0 bases and the J gene lost 4 bases, with 7 bases spanning the gap. The CDR3 DNA reads as TGCGCCAGCAGCCAAGAGTTCAGATATAATTCACCCCTCCACTTT. Its protein product is CASSQEFRYNSPLHF.

J is TRBJ2-7 and V is TRBV29-1; D is possibly TRBD1 (6 bases). This CDR3 contains 13 residues. Trimming pared 6 bases from V and 0 bases from J, leaving 12 bases between. Germline-derived CDR1 and CDR2 are SQVTM and ANQGSEA. The CDR3 protein is CSVVRDNSYEQYF. The CDR3 DNA reads as TGCAGCGTCGTACGGGACAACTCCTACGAGCAGTACTTC.

V gene TRBV11-3 combines with J gene TRBJ2-3; tentatively, D is TRBD2 (6 bases). Trimming shortened V by 5 bases and J by 5 bases, and 17 bases separated the two germline ends. Germline CDR1 and CDR2: SGHNT and YENEEA. The CDR3 runs 15 residues. CDR3 nucleotide sequence: TGTGCCAGCAGCCCCGGGACTCGAAAGGGAGATACGCAGTATTTT. Its protein is CASSPGTRKGDTQYF.